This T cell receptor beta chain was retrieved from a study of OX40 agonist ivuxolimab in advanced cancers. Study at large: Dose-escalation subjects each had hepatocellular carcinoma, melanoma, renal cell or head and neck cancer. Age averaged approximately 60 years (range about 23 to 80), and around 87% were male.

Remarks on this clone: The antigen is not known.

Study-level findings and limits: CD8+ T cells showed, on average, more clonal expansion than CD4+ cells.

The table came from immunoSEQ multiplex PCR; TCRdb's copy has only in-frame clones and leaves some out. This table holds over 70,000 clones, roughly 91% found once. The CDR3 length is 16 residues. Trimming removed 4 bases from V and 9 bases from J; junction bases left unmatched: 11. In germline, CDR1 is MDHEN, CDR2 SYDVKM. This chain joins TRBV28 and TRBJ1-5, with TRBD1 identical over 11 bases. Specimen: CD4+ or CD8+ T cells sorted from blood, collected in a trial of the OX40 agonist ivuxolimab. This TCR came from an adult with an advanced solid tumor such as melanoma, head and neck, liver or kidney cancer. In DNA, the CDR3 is TGTGCCAGCAGTTCCGCGGACAGGGGGCGCGGGCGGCCCCAGCATTTT. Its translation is CASSSADRGRGRPQHF.